This T cell receptor beta chain emerged from a study of blood T cell repertoires in COVID-19. Study details: The United States, Italy and Spain were the sources of the acute and convalescent COVID-19 samples. PBMCs, B-cell-depleted T cells, or T cells provided the cDNA or gDNA that made up the material.

CDR3 length: 12 amino acids. Germline V CDR1 and CDR2: MDHEN, SYDVKM. V gave up 10 bases and J gave up 2 bases, with 11 bases separating them. Authors' data handling: Cell counts per sample came from amplifying reference gene primers. Assay used: immunoSEQ multiplex PCR; TCRdb lists only in-frame clones, some missing. V and J calls and clone size are given by that table; D and trimming were obtained from the DNA. This repertoire shows 75,000 to 100,000 clones, roughly 82% found once; its top ten account for 21%. Sequencing was performed on peripheral blood. This TCR was recovered from a human donor in a cohort sampled during active COVID-19. The chain is built from TRBV28 and TRBJ1-1; the D gene is possibly TRBD1 (6 bases). CDR3 bases: TGTGCCACCACGGACAGTAACACTGAAGCTTTCTTT. Amino acids: CATTDSNTEAFF.